Listed here is a single TCR beta chain. The data originate from a study of Ad26.COV2.S vaccination and SARS-CoV-2 variants. Repertoires were generated with immunoSEQ multiplex PCR, while TCRdb's copy carries only in-frame clones and drops some. The sample contains fewer than 500,000 clones, approximately 92% of which appear only once. Treatment given: about 20 received Ad26.COV2.S at low or high dose, single or two shots; 5 received placebo; per-sample allocation not given. Repertoires come from day 63 after the first vaccine or placebo injection. After removal of 5 bases from V and 8 bases from J, the junction contained 10 bases not matched to a gene. Germline-derived CDR1 and CDR2 are SNHLY and FYNNEI. This CDR3 is built from 15 residues.

The V call is TRBV2, the J call TRBJ2-7; TRBD2 matches 12 bases. The clonotype was recovered from a person between 18 and 65 years old who received the Ad26.COV2.S COVID-19 vaccine or a placebo. Specimen: peripheral blood, collected in a trial of Ad26.COV2.S vaccine versus placebo. The CDR3 protein is CASSYTTSGRPKQYF. The CDR3 DNA reads TGTGCCAGCAGTTACACGACTAGCGGGAGACCCAAGCAGTACTTC.